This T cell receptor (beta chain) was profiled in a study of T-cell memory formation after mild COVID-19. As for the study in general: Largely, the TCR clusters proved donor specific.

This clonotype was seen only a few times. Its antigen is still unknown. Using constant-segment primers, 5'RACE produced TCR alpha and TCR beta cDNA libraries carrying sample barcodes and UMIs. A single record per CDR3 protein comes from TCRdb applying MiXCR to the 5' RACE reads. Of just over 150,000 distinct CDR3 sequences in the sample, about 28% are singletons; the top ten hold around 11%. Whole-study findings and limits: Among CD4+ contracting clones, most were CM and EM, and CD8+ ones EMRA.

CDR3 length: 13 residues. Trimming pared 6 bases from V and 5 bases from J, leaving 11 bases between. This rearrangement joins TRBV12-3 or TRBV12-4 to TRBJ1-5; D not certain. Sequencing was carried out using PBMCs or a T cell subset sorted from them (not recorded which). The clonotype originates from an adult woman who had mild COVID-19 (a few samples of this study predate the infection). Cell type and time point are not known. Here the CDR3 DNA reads TGTGCCAGCAGCCTAGATGGGGATCAGCCCCAGCATTTT. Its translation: CASSLDGDQPQHF.